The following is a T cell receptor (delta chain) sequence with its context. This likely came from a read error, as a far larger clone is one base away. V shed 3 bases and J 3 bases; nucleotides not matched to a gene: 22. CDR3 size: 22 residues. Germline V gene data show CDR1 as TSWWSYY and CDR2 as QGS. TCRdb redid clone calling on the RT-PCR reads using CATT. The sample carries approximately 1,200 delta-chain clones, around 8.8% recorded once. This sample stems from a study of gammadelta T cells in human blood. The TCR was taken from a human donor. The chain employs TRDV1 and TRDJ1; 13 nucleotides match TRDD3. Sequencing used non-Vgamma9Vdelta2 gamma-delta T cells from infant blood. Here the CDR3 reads CALGEGFPTCTGGYVGSDKLIF. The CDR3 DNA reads TGTGCTCTTGGGGAGGGATTTCCTACGTGTACTGGGGGATACGTAGGATCCGATAAACTCATCTTT.